The entry below gives a single T cell receptor beta chain sequence along with its context. Looked up from germline, CDR1 is MNHNY and CDR2 is SVGAGI (reference sequence). Trimming took off 3 bases at V and 7 bases at J, with 12 bases between the two ends. This CDR3 is 13 amino acids long. Source study methods: Reference gene primer amplification gave estimated nucleated cell counts. This table comes from immunoSEQ multiplex PCR, and its TCRdb copy is limited to in-frame clones, with some not included. V and J calls and clone size are copied from that table; D and trimming were computed from the DNA. The data show 150,000 to 200,000 clones, with about 83% seen just once and roughly 20% held by the top ten. These data are taken from a study of blood T cell repertoires in COVID-19. About the study: Samples representing acute and convalescent COVID-19 were sourced from the United States, Italy and Spain.

V usage is TRBV6-6 and J usage is TRBJ1-1; D might be TRBD1 (6 bases). The sequenced sample was peripheral blood. This TCR was sampled from an older woman who had recovered from COVID-19. The CDR3 nucleotides read TGTGCCAGCAGTTATCACCGGGACAATGAAGCTTTCTTT. Translating it yields CASSYHRDNEAFF.